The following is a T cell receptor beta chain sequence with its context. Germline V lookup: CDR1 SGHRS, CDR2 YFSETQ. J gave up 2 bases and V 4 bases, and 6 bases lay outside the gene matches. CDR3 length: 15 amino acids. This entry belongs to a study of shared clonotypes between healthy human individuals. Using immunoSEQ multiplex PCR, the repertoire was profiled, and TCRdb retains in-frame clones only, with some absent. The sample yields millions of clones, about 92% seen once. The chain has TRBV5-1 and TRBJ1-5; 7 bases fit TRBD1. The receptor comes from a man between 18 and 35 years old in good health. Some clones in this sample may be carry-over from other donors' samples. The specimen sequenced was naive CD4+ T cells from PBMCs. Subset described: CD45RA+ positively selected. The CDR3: CASSATGDRNQPQHF. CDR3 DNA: TGCGCCAGCAGCGCCACAGGGGACCGCAATCAGCCCCAGCATTTT.